This entry features one T cell receptor beta chain sequence. This clonotype has just a few counts. The target of this receptor is not known. No base quality information exists; no much larger clone differs at one position. V is shortened by 0 bases, J by 7 bases, and the region joining them spans 12 bases. From the germline V gene, CDR1 is MNHEY and CDR2 is SVGEGT. Reading from cysteine to phenylalanine, the CDR3 counts 14 amino acids. The sequence is cut down to CDR3 DNA, 42 bases in frame from base 1. This entry comes from a study of blood T cells in healthy people across ages (dated by TCRdb to the mid-2010s). Context from the whole study: In model experiments, template switching captured roughly one uniquely barcoded TCR beta cDNA molecule for every two T cells. The study measured age-related changes in TCR beta repertoire diversity using deep sequencing normalized with unique cDNA molecular identifiers. The study analyzed two additional independent replicas of 1 million unique cDNA reads from the same blood draw for two donors, one aged 18 to 29 and one aged 80 or older. The donors were split into four age groups: young (average about 16 years), middle-aged (39), aged (roughly 68) and long-lived (82). Beyond this particular receptor, the publication reports: Estimates of total diversity based on one million sequenced T cells were regarded as lower bounds and as underestimates. The long-lived group showed more naive CD4+ T cells, fewer expanded clones and increased TCR diversity than the aged group, suggesting age selection. Because donor CMV infection status was unknown, age-related changes in expanded clonotypes were potentially confounded. Observed TCR beta diversity per million T cells fell roughly linearly with age, and a significant reduction was already apparent by age approximately 40. The percentage of naive T cells measured by flow cytometry correlated strongly with observed TCR beta diversity. Because profiling used bulk unsorted PBMCs, naive and antigen-experienced compartments could not be compared conclusively.

The library was produced with 5' RACE. Sequencing took place on an Illumina HiSeq 2500. A second about 7 to 11 cycle PCR used a sample-barcoded 5' primer and a J-beta primer mix. A unique molecular identifier was introduced onto each TCR beta cDNA molecule by a template-switch 5' adaptor carrying 12 random nucleotides. Each sample yielded at least 3 million CDR3-containing paired-end reads. First-strand cDNA was synthesized from all RNA with the Mint cDNA synthesis kit, primed by a TRBC-specific oligonucleotide. Following uracil-DNA glycosylase treatment, a first 18-cycle PCR with universal primers M1SS and BC2_uni_R was performed on all cDNA. On the study's bioinformatics: Each sample was normalized by randomly selecting 1 million high-quality reads, each carrying a distinct molecular identifier. Reads sharing molecular identifiers were discarded rather than binned into consensus sequences. MiTCR, run with a Q25 quality threshold and the strictest error-elimination algorithm, handled CDR3 identification, clonotype clustering and error correction. A nonparametric unseen species model with Euler transformation was used to estimate lower-bound total TCR beta diversity. The raw public data were reprocessed by TCRdb itself: fastp quality trimming at Q25, MiXCR clonotype calling, in-frame beta chains only. Here each entry gathers all rows of one CDR3 protein and keeps the most common genes and DNA. These V and J calls derive from TCRdb rather than the authors' analysis. A total of approximately 580,000 distinct CDR3 sequences appear in this sample, 20% to 30% of them only once. The top ten hold 8.7% of the sample.

The 35 to 40 donors, aged 6 to 90 years, were systemically healthy Caucasian individuals from Russia. Roughly 10 milliliters of peripheral blood were collected from each donor into EDTA-treated Vacutainer tubes. PBMCs were isolated by Ficoll-Paque density-gradient centrifugation, with at least 6 million obtained per sample. Total RNA was extracted from PBMCs with Trizol reagent, with at least 5.5 micrograms obtained per sample. The percentages of naive CD45RAhigh/CD27high T cells were determined by flow cytometry on a PBMC aliquot from every donor. The same sample was also studied in work on T cells of mothers and their children. As described in the second report: Nine systemically healthy Caucasian individuals served as donors, namely three mothers together with their six children. cDNA synthesis consumed the entire amount of extracted RNA, loaded at roughly 1.5 ug RNA in each 15 ul reaction. In the second PCR, sample barcodes and 2-4 random nucleotides were introduced via the M1S primer. Each mother yielded over 8 million TCR beta CDR3 reads and each child 3 million to 3.5 million reads. TCR recombination output is similarly shaped by thymic selection in related and unrelated pairs, with a minor effect exerted by inherited differences. Related mother-child pairs always showed normalized repertoire overlap that was slightly higher than in unrelated mother-child pairs, though the difference was never significant. No persistent microchimeric T cell clones were detected, at a sensitivity of roughly 100 clones per million clonotypes. The study used deep NGS to compare TCR beta repertoires of mothers and children, seeking features distinguishing related mother-child pairs from unrelated individuals. The mean age was roughly 36 +/- 4 years for the mothers and approximately 11 +/- 4 years for the children. After adapters were ligated using NEBNext reagents, the libraries underwent 100+100 nt paired-end sequencing on an Illumina HiSeq 2000. To avoid cross-contamination, the mother libraries and the child libraries were prepared a month apart and sequenced in separate runs. For each donor, between about 500,000 and 2,100,000 distinct TCR beta clonotypes were identified. Naive TCR beta clonotypes were estimated from low-frequency clonotypes matched to each donor's FACS-determined naive share, without sorting.

This clonotype originated in a boy aged 5-17 years in good health. The sample consisted of blood. The rearrangement combines TRBV6-2 or TRBV6-3 with TRBJ1-1, with the D gene not clear enough to name. The nucleotide sequence reads as follows: TGTGCCAGCAGTTACTCGAGCCAATCTCATGAAGCTTTCTTT. Its translation reads: CASSYSSQSHEAFF.